These 8 T cell receptor beta chains were all obtained from the same sample, sequenced in a study of human T cells and chemical hapten exposure. Regarding time point: pre-sensitization, week 0. Documented treatment: therapeutic diphenylcyclopropenone sensitization with weekly scalp DPC. TCRdb itself ran the RACE reads through MiXCR, one entry per CDR3 protein. This table holds 280,000 or so distinct CDR3 sequences, just under 8% found once. This specimen was whole blood, taken in connection with sensitization to the hapten diphenylcyclopropenone (DPC). The receptors here all came from a young man with alopecia areata. Some clones in this sample may be carry-over from other donors' samples.

The gene calls are TRBV29-1 and TRBJ1-1; no reliable D call. The CDR3 runs to 11 residues. Germline lookup yields CDR1 SQVTM and CDR2 ANQGSEA. Trimming stripped 8 bases from V and 10 bases from J, with 17 bases between. This CDR3 is CSPYAKGLAFF. CDR3 coding DNA: TGCAGCCCGTATGCGAAAGGCCTAGCTTTCTTT.

This clonotype has more than one count but fewer than ten. The chain links TRBV4-3 to TRBJ2-4, with TRBD1 matching over 7 bases. The CDR3 sequence is 15 residues long. V shed 3 bases and J 3 bases; nucleotides not matched to a gene: 5. In germline, CDR1 is LGHNA, CDR2 YSLEER. DNA of the CDR3: TGCGCCAGCAGCCAGACAGGGTTCGGCAAAAACATTCAGTACTTC. This sequence encodes CASSQTGFGKNIQYF.

This clonotype has a handful of counts. This chain uses TRBV25-1 with TRBJ1-5, with unresolved D. V was shortened by 4 bases and J by 4 bases, with 8 bases between the two germline ends. Germline V lookup: CDR1 MGHDK, CDR2 SYGVNS. The length of the CDR3 is 13 residues. The CDR3 here is CASSGPGNQPQHF. CDR3 sequence (DNA): TGTGCCAGCAGTGGGCCCGGGAATCAGCCCCAGCATTTT.

This clonotype was found a few times. This chain connects TRBV29-1 to TRBJ2-3; D is possibly TRBD1 or TRBD2 (5 bases each). This CDR3 contains 13 residues. The germline V gene has CDR1 SQVTM and CDR2 ANQGSEA. Trimming took 3 bases from V and 4 from J, leaving 11 bases between them. The CDR3: CSVEGDRPDTQYF. CDR3 nucleotides: TGCAGCGTTGAGGGGGACCGGCCAGATACGCAGTATTTT.

This clonotype was detected many times. CDR3 sequence (DNA): TGTGCCAGCTCACCATCCAATCCGGGGGCGAGGACCGGGGAGCTGTTTTTT. Amino acid sequence: CASSPSNPGARTGELFF. The gene calls are TRBV18 and TRBJ2-2, with D perhaps assigned TRBD1 or TRBD2 (6 bases each). The germline CDR1 and CDR2 sequences are KGHSH and LQKENI. The germline V and J ends were trimmed by 2 bases and 5 bases, with 18 bases remaining between them. The CDR3 sequence is 17 residues long.

In this sample, this clonotype turned up many times. The V gene is TRBV28, the J gene TRBJ2-1, with 8 bases lining up with TRBD1. Germline V gene lookup returns CDR1 MDHEN and CDR2 SYDVKM. The junction had 5 bases not matched to a gene; V was cut back by 4 bases and J by 12 bases. CDR3 length: 12 residues. CDR3 in amino acids: CASSSGQGGQFF. CDR3 nucleotides: TGTGCCAGCAGTTCCGGACAGGGAGGGCAGTTCTTC.

The chain combines TRBV25-1 with TRBJ1-6; D is perhaps TRBD1 (6 bases). In germline, CDR1 is MGHDK, CDR2 SYGVNS. The CDR3 has 14 amino acids. V lost 10 bases to trimming and J lost 8 bases, with 18 bases between them. As DNA, the CDR3 is TGTGCCACCATGCCGGGACAATGGGATTCACCCCTCCACTTT. Its translation: CATMPGQWDSPLHF.

In this sample, this clonotype turned up a few times. The chain combines TRBV6-1 with TRBJ2-7, with 7 bases that match TRBD1. The CDR3 extends over 16 amino acids. Germline assignment: CDR1 MNHNS and CDR2 SASEGT. The V gene end was trimmed by 4 bases and the J gene end by 12 bases; junction bases not matched to a gene: 21. CDR3 sequence: CASSGTFMRQGPRGYV. The CDR3 coding sequence is TGTGCCAGCAGTGGGACGTTCATGAGACAGGGCCCCCGAGGGTACGTC.